Following are 13 T cell receptor beta chains from one sample sequenced in a study of T-cell reconstitution after alpha-beta-depleted transplantation in children. Unique molecular identifiers were incorporated into the prepared TCRbeta library. Each CDR3 protein is one row after TCRdb ran MiXCR on the PCR reads. The table includes about 400,000 distinct CDR3 sequences, roughly 21% detected once. The sequenced sample was PBMCs from the stem cell graft donor, obtained from the stem cell graft. These receptors were collected from a human donor who donated a stem cell graft to a child with acute myeloid leukemia.

The rearrangement joins TRBV7-2 to TRBJ2-1; TRBD2 might be the D (6 bases). The ends were cut back, 5 bases at V and 9 bases at J, with 20 bases in the middle. This CDR3 contains 15 residues. The germline CDR1 and CDR2 sequences are SGHTA and FQGNSA. The DNA of the CDR3 is TGTGCCAGCAGCCCGGGACTGACGAGGTTAGGTGAGCAGTTCTTC. It encodes CASSPGLTRLGEQFF.

In this sample, this clonotype turned up a few times. This sequence joins TRBV28 and TRBJ2-7, with D possibly matching TRBD2 (6 bases). The germline V and J ends were trimmed by 2 bases and 2 bases, with 13 bases remaining between them. This CDR3 has 15 amino acids. The V gene's germline CDR1 is MDHEN and CDR2 SYDVKM. CDR3 nucleotide sequence: TGTGCCAGCAGTTTAGGTGAAGGGAGGACCTACGAGCAGTACTTC. It is translated as CASSLGEGRTYEQYF.

The gene calls are TRBV7-6 and TRBJ2-2, with 15 positions matching TRBD2. Germline V gene data show CDR1 as SGHVS and CDR2 as FNYEAQ. The CDR3 is made up of 17 amino acids. Trimming cost V 5 bases and J 5 bases; bases outside gene matches: 6. CDR3 DNA sequence: TGTGCCAGCAGCCCGGGACTAGCGGGAGGTCTGACCGGGGAGCTGTTTTTT. Residues: CASSPGLAGGLTGELFF.

This clonotype was found a few times. The rearrangement links TRBV24-1 to TRBJ2-7, with D perhaps assigned TRBD1 or TRBD2 (5 bases each). The CDR3 length is 13 residues. Trimming removed 12 bases from V and 2 bases from J, with 16 bases in between. Germline-derived CDR1 and CDR2 are KGHDR and SFDVKD. The CDR3 DNA is TGTGCCTCGACGGGACGGCAAACCTACGAGCAGTACTTC. This translates into CASTGRQTYEQYF.

This chain uses TRBV5-6 with TRBJ2-1; the match to TRBD2 covers 8 bases. The CDR3 spans 15 residues. V lost 0 bases to trimming and J lost 6 bases; unmatched junction nucleotides: 5. Germline CDR1 reads SGHDT; CDR2 reads YYEEEE. The CDR3 spells CASSLDWTSFNEQFF. The CDR3 bases are TGTGCCAGCAGCTTGGACTGGACTAGCTTCAATGAGCAGTTCTTC.

This clonotype was observed many times. This chain links TRBV20-1 with TRBJ1-5; D remains unclear. The CDR3 spans 13 residues. In germline, CDR1 is DFQATT, CDR2 SNEGSKA (reference sequence). V was cut by 1 base and J by 5 bases, with 9 bases left in between. CDR3 sequence: CSARVGVDQPQHF. The CDR3 DNA reads TGCAGTGCTAGAGTTGGAGTGGATCAGCCCCAGCATTTT.

The genes are TRBV15 and TRBJ2-7; perhaps TRBD1 as D (5 bases). The V gene's germline CDR1 is LNHNV and CDR2 YYDKDF (reference sequence). Trimming removed 4 bases at V and 3 bases at J, with 7 bases between. This CDR3 is built from 12 residues. The CDR3 DNA reads TGTGCCACCAGCAAGGACAACTACGAGCAGTACTTC. It specifies CATSKDNYEQYF.

This clonotype was seen more than once but under ten times. The chain combines TRBV4-2 with TRBJ2-2; tentative D call: TRBD1 (6 bases). The V end was cut by 2 bases, the J end by 0 bases, with 7 bases between. The CDR3 extends over 15 amino acids. Germline V lookup: CDR1 LGHNA, CDR2 YNFKEQ. The CDR3 spells CASSQRTANTGELFF. DNA of the CDR3: TGTGCCAGCAGCCAACGGACAGCGAACACCGGGGAGCTGTTTTTT.

This clonotype has only a few counts. The V and J genes are TRBV12-3 or TRBV12-4 and TRBJ2-3, with a possible D match to TRBD1 (5 bases). The CDR3 is 18 residues long. The ends were cut back, 6 bases at V and 5 bases at J, with 27 bases in the middle. DNA for the CDR3: TGTGCCAGCAGAGTCGACTTCCTAGTTGGGGCAGCTAGAGATACGCAGTATTTT. Its translation is CASRVDFLVGAARDTQYF.

This clonotype has just a few counts. The chain employs TRBV29-1 and TRBJ2-5, with unresolved D. There are 11 residues in the CDR3. The ends were cut back, 3 bases at V and 0 bases at J, with 2 bases in the middle. CDR1 SQVTM and CDR2 ANQGSEA come from the germline V gene. The CDR3 here is CSVEYQETQYF. CDR3 nucleotides: TGCAGCGTTGAGTACCAAGAGACCCAGTACTTC. Full variable domain (missing parts from reference TRBV29-1 and TRBJ2-5): SAVISQKPSRDICQRGTSLTIQCQVDSQVTMMFWYRQQPGQSLTLIATANQGSEATYESGFVIDKFPISRPNLTFSTLTVSNMSPEDSSIYLCSVEYQETQYFGPGTRLLVL.

This chain links TRBV7-6 with TRBJ2-3; 9 positions agree with TRBD2. The junction had 4 bases not matched to a gene; V was cut back by 1 base and J by 5 bases. The CDR3 is 15 amino acids. Germline CDR1 SGHVS, CDR2 FNYEAQ. The DNA for the CDR3 is TGTGCCAGCAGCTTAGGGGGACTAGCCCAAGATACGCAGTATTTT. Translation gives CASSLGGLAQDTQYF. Combining the CDR3 with reference TRBV7-6 and TRBJ2-3 gives the whole variable domain GAGVSQSPRYKVTKRGQDVALRCDPISGHVSLYWYRQALGQGPEFLTYFNYEAQQDKSGLPNDRFSAERPEGSISTLTIQRTEQRDSAMYRCASSLGGLAQDTQYFGPGTRLTVL.

The V call is TRBV5-1, the J call TRBJ2-1, with TRBD2 identical over 13 bases. Looked up from germline, CDR1 is SGHRS and CDR2 is YFSETQ. CDR3 length: 16 amino acids. The ends lost 4 bases at V and 9 bases at J; junction bases unmatched: 10. The chain's CDR3 is CASSVGELAGGSEQFF. DNA for the CDR3: TGCGCCAGCAGCGTGGGGGAACTAGCGGGAGGGAGTGAGCAGTTCTTC.

In its sample, this clonotype was seen a few times. The genes are TRBV20-1 and TRBJ2-4; 7 positions agree with TRBD2. The length of the CDR3 is 17 residues. Losses at the gene ends were 5 bases for V and 1 base for J; bases not matched to a gene: 14. The germline V gene has CDR1 DFQATT and CDR2 SNEGSKA (reference sequence). CDR3 loop: CSAVGGGSVGAKNIQYF. Here the CDR3 DNA reads TGCAGTGCTGTAGGAGGCGGGAGTGTAGGGGCCAAAAACATTCAGTACTTC.